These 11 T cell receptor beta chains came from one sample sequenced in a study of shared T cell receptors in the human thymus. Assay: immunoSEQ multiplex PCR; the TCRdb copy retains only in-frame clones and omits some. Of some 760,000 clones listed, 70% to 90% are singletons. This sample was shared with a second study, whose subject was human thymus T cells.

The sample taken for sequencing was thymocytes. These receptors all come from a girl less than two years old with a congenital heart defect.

The DNA for the CDR3 is TGTGCTAGTGGTTTGACCACCGCGGGGATTTCGAACACTGAAGCTTTCTTT. Residues: CASGLTTAGISNTEAFF. The rearrangement links TRBV12-5 to TRBJ1-1; unclear D gene. The CDR3 totals 17 residues. V was trimmed by 2 bases and J by 1 base, leaving 17 bases between them. Germline V gene sequence: CDR1 LGHNT, CDR2 FRNRAP.

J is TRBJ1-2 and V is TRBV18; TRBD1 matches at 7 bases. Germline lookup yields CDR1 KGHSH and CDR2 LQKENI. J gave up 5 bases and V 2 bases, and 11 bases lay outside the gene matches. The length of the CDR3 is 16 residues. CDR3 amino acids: CASSPGKGAPGYGYTF. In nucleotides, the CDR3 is TGTGCCAGCTCACCAGGGAAGGGGGCCCCGGGATATGGCTACACCTTC. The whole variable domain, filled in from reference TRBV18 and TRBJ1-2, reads NAGVMQNPRHLVRRRGQEARLRCSPMKGHSHVYWYRQLPEEGLKFMVYLQKENIIDESGMPKERFSAEFPKEGPSILRIQQVVRGDSAAYFCASSPGKGAPGYGYTFGSGTRLTVV.

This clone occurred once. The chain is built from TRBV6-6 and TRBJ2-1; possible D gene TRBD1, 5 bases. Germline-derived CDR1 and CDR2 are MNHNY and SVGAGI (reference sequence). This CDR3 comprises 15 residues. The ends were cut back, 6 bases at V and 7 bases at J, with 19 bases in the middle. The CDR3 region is CASRDRALRGNEQFF. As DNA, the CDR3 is TGTGCCAGCAGAGACCGGGCTCTAAGGGGTAATGAGCAGTTCTTC.

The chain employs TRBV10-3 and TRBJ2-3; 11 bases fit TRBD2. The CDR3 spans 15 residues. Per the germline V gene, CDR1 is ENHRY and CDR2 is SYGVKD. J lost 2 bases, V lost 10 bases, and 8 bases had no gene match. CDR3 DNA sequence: TGTGCCACCCGGACTAGCGGGCTCTACACAGATACGCAGTATTTT. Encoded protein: CATRTSGLYTDTQYF.

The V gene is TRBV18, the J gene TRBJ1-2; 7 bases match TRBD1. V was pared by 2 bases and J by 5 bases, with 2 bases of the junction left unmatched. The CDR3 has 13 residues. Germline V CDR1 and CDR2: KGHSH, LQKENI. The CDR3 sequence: CASSPRGQYGYTF. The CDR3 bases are TGTGCCAGCTCACCAAGGGGGCAGTATGGCTACACCTTC. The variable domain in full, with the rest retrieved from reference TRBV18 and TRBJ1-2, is NAGVMQNPRHLVRRRGQEARLRCSPMKGHSHVYWYRQLPEEGLKFMVYLQKENIIDESGMPKERFSAEFPKEGPSILRIQQVVRGDSAAYFCASSPRGQYGYTFGSGTRLTVV.

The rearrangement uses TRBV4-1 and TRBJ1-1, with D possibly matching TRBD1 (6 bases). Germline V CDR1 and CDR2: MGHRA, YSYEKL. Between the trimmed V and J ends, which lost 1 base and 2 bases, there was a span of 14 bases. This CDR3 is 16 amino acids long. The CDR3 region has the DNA TGCGCCAGCAGCCAAGGGGAGGGGGGATGCAACACTGAAGCTTTCTTT. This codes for CASSQGEGGCNTEAFF.

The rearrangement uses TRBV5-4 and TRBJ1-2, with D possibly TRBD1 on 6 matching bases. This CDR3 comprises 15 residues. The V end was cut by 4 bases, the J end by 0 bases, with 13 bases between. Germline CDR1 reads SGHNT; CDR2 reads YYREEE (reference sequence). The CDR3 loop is CASSLQGGANYGYTF. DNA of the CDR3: TGTGCCAGCAGCCTACAAGGGGGGGCTAACTATGGCTACACCTTC.

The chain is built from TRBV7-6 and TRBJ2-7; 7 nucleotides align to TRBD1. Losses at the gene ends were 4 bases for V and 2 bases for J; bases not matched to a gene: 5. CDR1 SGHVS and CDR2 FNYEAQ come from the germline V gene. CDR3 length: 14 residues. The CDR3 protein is CASSSQGLPYEQYF. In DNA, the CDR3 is TGTGCCAGCAGCTCACAGGGGTTGCCCTACGAGCAGTACTTC.

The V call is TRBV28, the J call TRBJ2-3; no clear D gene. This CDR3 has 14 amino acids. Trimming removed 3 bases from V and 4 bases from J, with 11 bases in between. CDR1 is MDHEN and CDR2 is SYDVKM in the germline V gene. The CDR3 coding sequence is TGTGCCAGCAGTTTGCGAGATGCGGCAGATACGCAGTATTTT. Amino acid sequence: CASSLRDAADTQYF.

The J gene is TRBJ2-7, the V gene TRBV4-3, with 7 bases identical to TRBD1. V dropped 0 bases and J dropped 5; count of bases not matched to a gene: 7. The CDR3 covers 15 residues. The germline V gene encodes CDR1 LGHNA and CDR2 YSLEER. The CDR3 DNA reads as TGCGCCAGCAGCCAAGAAAGGACAGGTCGGAACGAGCAGTACTTC. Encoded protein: CASSQERTGRNEQYF.

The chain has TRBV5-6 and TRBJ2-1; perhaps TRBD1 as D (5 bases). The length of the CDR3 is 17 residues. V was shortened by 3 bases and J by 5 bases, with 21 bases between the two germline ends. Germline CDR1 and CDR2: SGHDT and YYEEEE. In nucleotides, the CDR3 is TGTGCCAGCAGCTGTTCGCAGGGCGATGCTTCTGACAATGAGCAGTTCTTC. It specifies CASSCSQGDASDNEQFF.